This record covers a single T cell receptor (beta chain). Antigen: not known. CD4+ T cells that had been cultured provided DNA sequenced with the Oncomine TCR Beta short-read assay. TCRdb redid the calling of the PCR reads with MiXCR, one entry per CDR3 protein. Of around 16,000 distinct CDR3 sequences in the sample, about three quarters were seen once. The data were taken from a study of vaccination and CD4 T cells after COVID-19. At the level of the study: For each participant, vaccination comprised two doses of either the BNT162b2 or the mRNA-1273 vaccine. Investigators took post-vaccine samples a median approximately 72 days after dose two, within a range of 14 to 241. Cells were stimulated with overlapping spike peptides from SARS-CoV-2, HCoV-NL63, HCoV-OC43 and HCoV-229E.

Treatment defined: approximately 9-day PBMC culture with coronavirus spike peptide pools or control peptides (ViraFEST assay). This specimen consisted of CD4+ T cells from blood, cultured in vitro, obtained after SARS-CoV-2 vaccination. The TCR sequence derives from a human donor who received a COVID-19 vaccine.

CDR3 sequence (DNA): TGCAGCGCCGAACAGGGGGCGCTTACTGAAGCTTTCTTT. It is translated as CSAEQGALTEAFF. The chain is built from TRBV29-1 and TRBJ1-1, with 9 bases identical to TRBD1. J lost 5 bases, V lost 7 bases, and 8 bases had no gene match. The CDR3 is 13 amino acids. CDR1 is SQVTM, CDR2 ANQGSEA, per germline.